This T cell receptor beta chain was observed in a study of cytomegalovirus exposure and HLA in healthy donors. The CDR3 has 16 residues. The germline V gene encodes CDR1 SNHLY and CDR2 FYNNEI. The germline V and J ends were trimmed by 5 bases and 0 bases, with 16 bases remaining between them. Study-level results: The number of N-insertions in an Asian-associated ancestry cluster was reportedly below the roughly 670-donor mean in a later analysis. The authors assumed roughly uniform sequencing depth across donors for presence/absence analyses.

Worth noting for this clone: Its antigen is currently unknown.

A multiplex PCR was run with 60 Vbeta primers and 13 Jbeta primers. The assay was immunoSEQ multiplex PCR, and TCRdb's table has in-frame clones only and misses some. The sample consists of some 120,000 clones, roughly three quarters of them appearing once. V is TRBV2 and J is TRBJ1-1, with D perhaps matching TRBD1 (6 bases). The source of this sequence is a woman aged 18-35 years in good health and CMV-seronegative. Sequencing was performed on PBMCs. CDR3 loop: CASSKNPDRVNTEAFF. In DNA, the CDR3 is TGTGCCAGCAGTAAAAACCCGGACAGAGTGAACACTGAAGCTTTCTTT.